The 29 T cell receptor beta chains given below trace back to one sample, sequenced in a study of blood T cell repertoires in COVID-19. Profiling relied on immunoSEQ multiplex PCR, and the TCRdb table lists in-frame clones only, not all of them. Of 150,000 to 200,000 clones in the sample, about 84% were seen once. Sequenced sample: peripheral blood. The source of these receptors is a person between 65 and 80 years old with COVID-19, enrolled during active disease.

This chain links TRBV5-6 with TRBJ2-7; the D is unclear. V was cut by 0 bases and J by 3 bases, with 16 bases left in between. Looked up from germline, CDR1 is SGHDT and CDR2 is YYEEEE. CDR3 length: 16 amino acids. The CDR3 protein is CASSLVTGERYYEQYF. CDR3 nucleotide sequence: TGTGCCAGCAGCTTGGTCACCGGTGAAAGATACTACGAGCAGTACTTC. Looking up the rest from reference TRBV5-6 and TRBJ2-7 gives the full variable domain: DAGVTQSPTHLIKTRGQQVTLRCSPKSGHDTVSWYQQALGQGPQFIFQYYEEEERQRGNFPDRFSGHQFPNYSSELNVNALLLGDSALYLCASSLVTGERYYEQYFGPGTRLTVT.

The chain recombines TRBV9 with TRBJ2-1; D possibly corresponds to TRBD2 (5 bases). The V end was cut by 0 bases, the J end by 7 bases, with 8 bases between. CDR3 length equals 13 residues. The V gene's germline CDR1 is SGDLS and CDR2 YYNGEE. The CDR3 coding sequence is TGTGCCAGCAGCGTAGCCGGGGTTAATGAGCAGTTCTTC. The encoded protein is CASSVAGVNEQFF.

This chain joins TRBV2 and TRBJ1-5, with no clear D. This CDR3 contains 13 residues. The V end was cut by 8 bases, the J end by 3 bases, with 11 bases between. Germline assignment: CDR1 SNHLY and CDR2 FYNNEI. CDR3 amino acids: CASQRDTNQPQHF. CDR3 sequence (DNA): TGTGCCAGCCAGAGGGATACCAATCAGCCCCAGCATTTT. The full variable domain, completed using reference TRBV2 and TRBJ1-5, is EPEVTQTPSHQVTQMGQEVILRCVPISNHLYFYWYRQILGQKVEFLVSFYNNEISEKSEIFDDQFSVERPDGSNFTLKIRSTKLEDSAMYFCASQRDTNQPQHFGDGTRLSIL.

This sequence joins TRBV7-6 and TRBJ2-3; D may be TRBD1 (5 bases). Germline V gives CDR1 SGHVS, CDR2 FNYEAQ. The ends were cut back, 0 bases at V and 2 bases at J, with 9 bases in the middle. The CDR3 length is 15 residues. The chain's CDR3 is CASSLADGHTDTQYF. The CDR3 DNA sequence: TGTGCCAGCAGCTTAGCGGACGGACACACAGATACGCAGTATTTT.

This chain links TRBV2 with TRBJ1-2, with TRBD1 identical over 8 bases. The CDR3 covers 15 residues. V lost 1 base, J lost 5 bases, and 6 bases stayed unmatched. Germline V CDR1 and CDR2: SNHLY, FYNNEI. The CDR3 sequence is CASSEGGTGRYGYTF. DNA for the CDR3: TGTGCCAGCAGTGAAGGAGGGACAGGTCGATATGGCTACACCTTC.

The chain employs TRBV5-5 and TRBJ2-7; TRBD2 matches 9 bases. Trimming at V came to 4 bases and at J to 4 bases, leaving 6 bases not matched to a gene. In germline, CDR1 is SGHKS, CDR2 YYEKEE (reference sequence). The length of the CDR3 is 14 residues. The CDR3, as DNA: TGTGCCAGCAGCACCCGGGGACTAGCTTACGAGCAGTACTTC. Translating it yields CASSTRGLAYEQYF.

The chain employs TRBV3-1 (or the pseudogene TRBV3-2) and TRBJ1-1; D might be TRBD1 (5 bases). The CDR3 runs to 14 residues. V dropped 1 base and J dropped 4 bases, with 10 bases sitting between them. The germline CDR1 and CDR2 sequences are LGHDT and YNNKEL (reference sequence). The CDR3 loop is CASSQAGGSTEAFF. The CDR3 DNA reads as TGTGCCAGCAGCCAAGCCGGGGGGAGCACTGAAGCTTTCTTT.

V gene TRBV4-2 combines with J gene TRBJ2-1; TRBD2 aligns across 7 bases. Germline CDR1 reads LGHNA; CDR2 reads YNFKEQ. CDR3 size: 15 residues. V lost 0 bases to trimming and J lost 8 bases; unmatched junction nucleotides: 7. The CDR3 DNA follows: TGTGCCAGCAGCCAAGAGGCTCTACGGGGGGATGAGCAGTTCTTC. Translation gives CASSQEALRGDEQFF.

The CDR3 sequence is CASSEALPGGFGGYTF. The CDR3 DNA is TGTGCCAGCAGTGAAGCGCTTCCGGGGGGGTTTGGAGGCTACACCTTC. The gene calls are TRBV2 and TRBJ1-2; D is perhaps TRBD1 (5 bases). The V gene lost 0 bases and the J gene lost 8 bases, with 19 bases spanning the gap. This CDR3 has 16 amino acids. Germline V gene data show CDR1 as SNHLY and CDR2 as FYNNEI. The whole variable domain, remainder taken from reference TRBV2 and TRBJ1-2, is EPEVTQTPSHQVTQMGQEVILRCVPISNHLYFYWYRQILGQKVEFLVSFYNNEISEKSEIFDDQFSVERPDGSNFTLKIRSTKLEDSAMYFCASSEALPGGFGGYTFGSGTRLTVV.

The J gene is TRBJ2-7, the V gene TRBV3-1 (or the pseudogene TRBV3-2), with 7 bases fitting TRBD1. The CDR3 extends over 15 amino acids. J lost 4 bases, V lost 5 bases, and 11 bases had no gene match. In germline, CDR1 is LGHDT, CDR2 YNNKEL (reference sequence). CDR3 residues: CASSNSGTDEYEQYF. CDR3 bases: TGTGCCAGCAGCAACTCCGGGACAGACGAGTACGAGCAGTACTTC.

The V call is TRBV5-8, the J call TRBJ1-2; TRBD1 matches at 11 bases. Per the germline V gene, CDR1 is SGHTS and CDR2 is YDEGEE. Germline trimming cut 3 bases from V and 4 bases from J; bases unmatched to any gene: 5. The CDR3 covers 15 residues. CDR3 bases: TGTGCCAGCAGCTGGGGGACAGGGGGTATCTATGGCTACACCTTC. It encodes CASSWGTGGIYGYTF.

The chain couples TRBV4-3 to TRBJ2-2; tentative D call: TRBD2 (5 bases). Germline-derived CDR1 and CDR2 are LGHNA and YSLEER. V dropped 0 bases and J dropped 6 bases, with 8 bases sitting between them. The CDR3 spans 14 residues. The CDR3 DNA reads TGCGCCAGCAGCCAAGATACTAGGGCCGGGGAGCTGTTTTTT. Its translation is CASSQDTRAGELFF.

This rearrangement joins TRBV7-9 to TRBJ1-2; the D gene is possibly TRBD1 (5 bases). The CDR3 is made up of 14 amino acids. V dropped 7 bases and J dropped 8 bases, with 20 bases sitting between them. Germline CDR1 reads SEHNR; CDR2 reads FQNEAQ (reference sequence). The chain's CDR3 is CASTLGREFNGYTF. In nucleotides, the CDR3 is TGTGCCAGCACCTTGGGCAGGGAATTCAACGGCTACACCTTC.

The J gene is TRBJ2-5, the V gene TRBV19; TRBD2 aligns across 9 bases. CDR1 and CDR2 (germline): LNHDA, SQIVND (reference sequence). J gave up 5 bases and V 5 bases, and 9 bases lay outside the gene matches. There are 15 residues in the CDR3. Written as DNA, the CDR3 is TGTGCCAGTAGTGCGGGCGGGGGGGCCTTGGAGACCCAGTACTTC. As protein: CASSAGGGALETQYF.

The rearrangement uses TRBV9 and TRBJ2-1, with 10 bases fitting TRBD1. Germline V gene sequence: CDR1 SGDLS, CDR2 YYNGEE. CDR3 length: 15 amino acids. Unmatched junction bases numbered 6, after V lost 3 bases and J lost 6 bases. CDR3 sequence (DNA): TGTGCCAGCAGCGGTGGTGGGACAGGGGCCAATGAGCAGTTCTTC. Translated, it gives CASSGGGTGANEQFF.

The rearrangement links TRBV19 to TRBJ1-1; no definite D call. This CDR3 is built from 13 residues. Germline loops: CDR1 LNHDA, CDR2 SQIVND (reference sequence). V dropped 3 bases and J dropped 1 base, with 6 bases sitting between them. The CDR3 loop reads CASSMWRNTEAFF. CDR3 bases: TGTGCCAGTAGTATGTGGAGGAACACTGAAGCTTTCTTT.

This chain joins TRBV6-6 and TRBJ1-5, with 10 bases fitting TRBD1. The CDR3 loop spans 15 amino acids. Per germline, CDR1 MNHNY and CDR2 SVGAGI (reference sequence). After removal of 2 bases from V and 5 bases from J, the junction contained 3 bases not matched to a gene. The CDR3: CASSYPGTGDQPQHF. The CDR3 DNA sequence: TGTGCCAGCAGTTACCCCGGGACAGGGGATCAGCCCCAGCATTTT.

This clone has only one observation. This chain joins TRBV13 and TRBJ2-3, with D uncertain. Germline loops: CDR1 PRHDT, CDR2 FYEKMQ (reference sequence). V was cut by 5 bases and J by 5 bases, with 17 bases left in between. The CDR3 spans 15 residues. CDR3 sequence: CASSPRLLGQDTQYF. CDR3 bases: TGTGCCAGCAGCCCCCGACTCCTCGGCCAAGATACGCAGTATTTT.

The gene calls are TRBV3-1 (or the pseudogene TRBV3-2) and TRBJ2-2, with TRBD2 matching 11 bases. This CDR3 contains 16 residues. Germline V gene lookup returns CDR1 LGHDT and CDR2 YNNKEL (reference sequence). V lost 1 base to trimming and J lost 6 bases; unmatched junction nucleotides: 4. CDR3 in DNA: TGTGCCAGCAGCCAAGGTAGCGGGGGGGCGTCCGGGGAGCTGTTTTTT. It codes for CASSQGSGGASGELFF.

This sequence joins TRBV7-9 and TRBJ1-1, with 8 nucleotides matching TRBD1. The J segment lost 6 bases and the V segment lost 7 bases, leaving 10 bases of the junction unmatched. The CDR3 totals 14 residues. Germline CDR1 SEHNR, CDR2 FQNEAQ (reference sequence). The CDR3 spells CASIVRRGLPEAFF. DNA of the CDR3: TGTGCCAGCATAGTTCGCAGGGGGCTCCCTGAAGCTTTCTTT.

The rearrangement uses TRBV7-2 and TRBJ2-1; 9 bases match TRBD2. Germline V lookup: CDR1 SGHTA, CDR2 FQGNSA. The V and J ends lost 4 bases and 3 bases, in that order; junction bases with no gene match: 4. The CDR3 consists of 15 residues. This chain's CDR3 is CASSSSTSGYNEQFF. The CDR3 DNA is TGTGCCAGCAGCTCCTCGACTAGCGGCTACAATGAGCAGTTCTTC.

CDR3 region: CASIGGAITEAFF. The CDR3 DNA is TGTGCCAGCATCGGGGGGGCAATCACTGAAGCTTTCTTT. The rearrangement joins TRBV6-5 to TRBJ1-1, with D maybe TRBD1 (6 bases). The germline V and J ends were trimmed by 7 bases and 4 bases, with 13 bases remaining between them. This CDR3 contains 13 residues. Germline-derived CDR1 and CDR2 are MNHEY and SVGAGI.

CDR3 protein: CAISGRGQGDEQYF. CDR3 nucleotide sequence: TGTGCCATCAGTGGGAGGGGACAGGGTGACGAGCAGTACTTC. The gene calls are TRBV10-3 and TRBJ2-7; TRBD1 matches at 9 bases. CDR3 length equals 14 residues. The trim removed 4 bases at V and 5 bases at J, leaving 6 bases unmatched. In germline, CDR1 is ENHRY, CDR2 SYGVKD.

This chain joins TRBV20-1 and TRBJ1-5; TRBD1 aligns across 7 bases. Germline CDR1 and CDR2: DFQATT and SNEGSKA (reference sequence). Trimming removed 3 bases from V and 0 bases from J; junction bases left unmatched: 2. The CDR3 is 14 amino acids. The CDR3 loop reads CSASGTVSNQPQHF. The CDR3 bases are TGCAGTGCTAGTGGGACAGTTAGCAATCAGCCCCAGCATTTT.

V gene TRBV6-2 or TRBV6-3 combines with J gene TRBJ2-7; TRBD2 matches at 8 bases. Germline CDR1 MNHEY, CDR2 SVGEGT. Trimming at V came to 5 bases and at J to 0 bases, leaving 3 bases not matched to a gene. This CDR3 is built from 14 residues. CDR3 residues: CASSLLAVSYEQYF. CDR3 bases: TGTGCCAGCAGTCTACTAGCGGTCTCCTACGAGCAGTACTTC.

The chain joins TRBV14 to TRBJ1-3, with no clear D. Germline V gives CDR1 SGHDN, CDR2 FVKESK. Trimming shortened V by 0 bases and J by 2 bases, and 8 bases separated the two germline ends. The CDR3 sequence is 15 residues long. The CDR3 loop reads CASSQDRITGNTIYF. CDR3 in DNA: TGTGCCAGCAGCCAAGATCGTATAACTGGAAACACCATATATTTT.

The gene calls are TRBV2 and TRBJ1-3; the D gene is possibly TRBD1 (5 bases). CDR1 and CDR2 from the germline V gene are SNHLY and FYNNEI. The ends were cut back, 3 bases at V and 8 bases at J, with 17 bases in the middle. The CDR3 consists of 15 residues. The CDR3 DNA sequence: TGTGCCAGCAGTGAGAAGGGGCTAAAATGGGACACCATATATTTT. Amino acid sequence: CASSEKGLKWDTIYF.

The V and J genes are TRBV6-5 and TRBJ2-1; no definite D call. Germline CDR1 MNHEY, CDR2 SVGAGI. V lost 2 bases and J lost 10, with 6 bases in between. This CDR3 is 11 amino acids long. CDR3 in amino acids: CASSYPGEQFF. DNA for the CDR3: TGTGCCAGCAGTTACCCAGGAGAGCAGTTCTTC.

V is TRBV2 and J is TRBJ1-6; tentatively, D is TRBD1 (6 bases). V shed 8 bases and J shed 6 bases, with 17 bases lying between them. Germline loops: CDR1 SNHLY, CDR2 FYNNEI. This CDR3 contains 15 residues. DNA of the CDR3: TGTGCCAGCGCCCCAGAGGCAGGGGCTAATTCACCCCTCCACTTT. It translates to CASAPEAGANSPLHF.